Listed below are T cell receptor beta chains from one sample, sequenced in a study of CD8+ T cells in alopecia areata. The protocol was immunoSEQ multiplex PCR, while the TCRdb copy is restricted to in-frame clones and leaves out a portion. The profile shows a few hundred thousand clones, 66% of them singletons. The sequences come from CD4+ T cells sorted from blood, collected at week 44, from a patient treated with tofacitinib. These receptors all come from a human donor with alopecia areata. Both conserved end residues are part of each CDR3. A D gene is named only where the DNA matches it firmly. Clone size is stated in some rows and not others, as once, few, many or a class when expanded.

-	TRBV10-2	-	TRBJ1-1	CASSDYTLSDTEAFF	TGCGCCAGCAGTGACTATACGTTAAGCGACACTGAAGCTTTCTTT
few	TRBV7-8	TRBD2	TRBJ2-1	CASSLGTSGGGEQFF	TGTGCCAGCAGCCTAGGGACTAGCGGGGGTGGTGAGCAGTTCTTC
-	TRBV29-1	-	TRBJ1-5	CSVGGINQPQHF	TGCAGCGTTGGTGGCATCAATCAGCCCCAGCATTTT
few	TRBV29-1	-	TRBJ2-3	CSVGPRQTDTQYF	TGCAGCGTTGGACCCCGACAGACAGATACGCAGTATTTT
-	TRBV2	TRBD1	TRBJ2-3	CASDRELTSTDTQYF	TGTGCCAGCGACAGGGAACTTACTAGCACAGATACGCAGTATTTT
-	TRBV10-3	TRBD2	TRBJ2-2	CAIKSGANTGELFF	TGTGCCATCAAGAGCGGGGCGAACACCGGGGAGCTGTTTTTT
-	TRBV5-3	-	TRBJ2-2	CARSLGSWGQDTNTGELFF	TGTGCCAGAAGCTTGGGGAGCTGGGGGCAAGATACGAACACCGGGGAGCTGTTTTTT
-	TRBV7-8	TRBD2	TRBJ2-3	CASSSSGGAADTQYF	TGTGCCAGCAGCTCTAGCGGGGGGGCCGCAGATACGCAGTATTTT
once	TRBV10-2	-	TRBJ1-4	CASSPPTNEKLFF	TGCGCCAGCAGTCCCCCCACGAATGAAAAACTGTTTTTT
-	TRBV30	-	TRBJ1-5	CAWSAPGPGGNQPQHF	TGTGCCTGGAGTGCCCCGGGACCTGGTGGCAATCAGCCCCAGCATTTT
-	TRBV4-3	-	TRBJ1-4	CASSQEIGGPNEKLFF	TGCGCCAGCAGCCAAGAAATCGGCGGCCCCAATGAAAAACTGTTTTTT
few	TRBV29-1	-	TRBJ2-4	CSVVRVGIQYF	TGCAGCGTTGTAAGGGTTGGCATTCAGTACTTC
-	TRBV29-1	TRBD1	TRBJ2-7	CSVGTGVFEQYF	TGCAGCGTTGGGACAGGAGTGTTTGAGCAGTACTTC
-	TRBV5-6	-	TRBJ2-1	CASAPDRIYSNEQFF	TGTGCCAGCGCACCGGACAGAATCTACTCCAATGAGCAGTTCTTC
few	TRBV27	-	TRBJ2-7	CASSFGQKYEQYF	TGTGCCAGCAGTTTTGGACAGAAGTACGAGCAGTACTTC
-	TRBV29-1	-	TRBJ2-1	CSVVPGRMTWGNEQFF	TGCAGCGTTGTTCCGGGACGGATGACCTGGGGGAATGAGCAGTTCTTC
-	TRBV27	TRBD1	TRBJ1-6	CASSHAGGDSPLHF	TGTGCCAGCAGTCATGCAGGGGGGGATTCACCCCTCCACTTT
-	TRBV4-3	-	TRBJ1-4	CASSQERVGEKLFF	TGCGCCAGCAGCCAAGAAAGGGTTGGGGAAAAACTGTTTTTT
-	TRBV7-3	-	TRBJ2-1	CASSALASTYNEQFF	TGTGCCAGCAGCGCACTAGCCTCGACCTACAATGAGCAGTTCTTC
once	TRBV4-3	-	TRBJ1-5	CASSQDLSGSQPQHF	TGCGCCAGCAGCCAAGATCTTTCGGGCAGTCAGCCCCAGCATTTT
-	TRBV9	-	TRBJ1-4	CASSVGGTSGEKLFF	TGTGCCAGCAGCGTAGGTGGCACCTCGGGTGAAAAACTGTTTTTT
-	TRBV7-2	-	TRBJ2-7	CASSSVAGRDF	TGTGCCAGCAGCTCTGTCGCGGGCCGGGACTTC
-	TRBV5-1	TRBD2	TRBJ2-7	CASSPGTSGGAYEQYF	TGCGCCAGCAGCCCCGGGACTAGCGGGGGGGCCTACGAGCAGTACTTC
-	TRBV2	TRBD1	TRBJ1-5	CASSGGQGPQPQHF	TGTGCCAGCAGTGGGGGACAGGGACCTCAGCCCCAGCATTTT
-	TRBV5-1	-	TRBJ1-1	CASKLGPLTEAFF	TGCGCCAGCAAACTAGGACCCCTCACTGAAGCTTTCTTT
-	TRBV7-8	-	TRBJ2-2	CASSLLWTGELFF	TGTGCCAGCAGCCTGCTTTGGACCGGGGAGCTGTTTTTT
-	TRBV5-1	-	TRBJ1-1	CASSLEGVRNTEAFF	TGCGCCAGCAGCTTGGAAGGGGTAAGGAACACTGAAGCTTTCTTT
-	TRBV7-2	-	TRBJ1-2	CASSSFNGYTF	TGTGCCAGCAGCTCCTTTAATGGCTACACCTTC
-	TRBV29-1	-	TRBJ1-1	CSVVGTSTEAFF	TGCAGCGTTGTCGGAACAAGCACTGAAGCTTTCTTT